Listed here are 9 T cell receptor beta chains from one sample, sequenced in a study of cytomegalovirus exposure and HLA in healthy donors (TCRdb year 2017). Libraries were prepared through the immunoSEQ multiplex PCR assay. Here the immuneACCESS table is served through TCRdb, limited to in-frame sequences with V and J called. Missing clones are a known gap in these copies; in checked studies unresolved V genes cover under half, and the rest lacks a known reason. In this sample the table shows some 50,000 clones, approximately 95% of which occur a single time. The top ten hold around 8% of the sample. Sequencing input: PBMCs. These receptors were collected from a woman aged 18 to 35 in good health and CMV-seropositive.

The CDR3 nucleotides are TGTGCCAGTCGGACTAGCGGGAGTTATGAGCAGTTCTTC. Amino acids: CASRTSGSYEQFF. The chain employs TRBV25-1 and TRBJ2-1; 13 bases line up with TRBD2. The CDR3 runs to 13 residues. J lost 8 bases, V lost 9 bases, and 4 bases had no gene match. Germline V CDR1 and CDR2: MGHDK, SYGVNS.

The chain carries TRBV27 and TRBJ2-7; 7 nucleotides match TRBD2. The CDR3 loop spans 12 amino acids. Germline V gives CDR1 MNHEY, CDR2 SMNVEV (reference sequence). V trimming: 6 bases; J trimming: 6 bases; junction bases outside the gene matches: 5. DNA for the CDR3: TGTGCCAGCAGGAGACTAGCTCCCGAGCAGTACTTC. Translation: CASRRLAPEQYF.

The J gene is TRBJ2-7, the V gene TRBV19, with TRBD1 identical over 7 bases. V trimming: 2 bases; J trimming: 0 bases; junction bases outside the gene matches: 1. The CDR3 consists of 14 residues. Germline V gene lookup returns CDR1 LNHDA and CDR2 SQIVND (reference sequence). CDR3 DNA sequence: TGTGCCAGTAGTATACAGGGGGTCTCCTACGAGCAGTACTTC. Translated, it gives CASSIQGVSYEQYF.

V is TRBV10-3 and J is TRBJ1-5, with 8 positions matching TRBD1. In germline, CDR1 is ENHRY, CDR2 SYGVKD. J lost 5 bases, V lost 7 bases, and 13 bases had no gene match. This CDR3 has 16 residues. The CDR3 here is CAIISVGQGTDQPQHF. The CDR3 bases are TGTGCCATCATCTCCGTCGGACAGGGAACGGATCAGCCCCAGCATTTT.

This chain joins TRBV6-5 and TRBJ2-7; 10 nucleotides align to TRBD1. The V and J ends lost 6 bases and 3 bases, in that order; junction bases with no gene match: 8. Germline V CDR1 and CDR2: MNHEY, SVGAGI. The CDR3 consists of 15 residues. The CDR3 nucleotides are TGTGCCAGCAGACCCCATCGGACAGGGGGCTACGAGCAGTACTTC. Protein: CASRPHRTGGYEQYF.

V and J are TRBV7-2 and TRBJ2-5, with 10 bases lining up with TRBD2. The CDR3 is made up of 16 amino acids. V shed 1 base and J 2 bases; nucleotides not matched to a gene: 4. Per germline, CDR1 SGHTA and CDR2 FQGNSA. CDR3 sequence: CASSLVSGRVQETQYF. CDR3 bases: TGTGCCAGCAGCTTAGTGAGCGGGAGGGTACAAGAGACCCAGTACTTC.

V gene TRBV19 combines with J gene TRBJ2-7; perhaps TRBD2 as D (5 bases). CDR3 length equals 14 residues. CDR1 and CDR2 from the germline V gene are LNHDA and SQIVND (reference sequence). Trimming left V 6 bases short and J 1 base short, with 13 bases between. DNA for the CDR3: TGTGCCAGTAGGATGGAGGTCAGGTCCTACGAGCAGTACTTC. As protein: CASRMEVRSYEQYF.

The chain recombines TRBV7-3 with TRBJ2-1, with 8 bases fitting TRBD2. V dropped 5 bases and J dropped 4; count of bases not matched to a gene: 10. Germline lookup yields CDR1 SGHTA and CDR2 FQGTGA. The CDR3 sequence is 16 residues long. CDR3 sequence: CASSPHSGSGYNEQFF. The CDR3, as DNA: TGTGCCAGCAGCCCCCACAGCGGGAGCGGGTACAATGAGCAGTTCTTC. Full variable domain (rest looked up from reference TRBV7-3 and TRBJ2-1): GAGVSQTPSNKVTEKGKYVELRCDPISGHTALYWYRQSLGQGPEFLIYFQGTGAADDSGLPNDRFFAVRPEGSVSTLKIQRTERGDSAVYLCASSPHSGSGYNEQFFGPGTRLTVL.

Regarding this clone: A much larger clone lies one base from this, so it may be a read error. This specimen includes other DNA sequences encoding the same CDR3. Here the CDR3 reads CASSEGSADTQYF. The CDR3 bases are TGTGCCAGCAGTGAAGGTAGCGCAGATACACAGTATTTT. This chain connects TRBV6-4 to TRBJ2-3; D possibly corresponds to TRBD2 (5 bases). This CDR3 is built from 13 residues. Germline V gene sequence: CDR1 MRHNA, CDR2 SNTAGT.